The 9 T cell receptor beta chains given below trace back to one sample, sequenced in a study of graft-versus-host responses after intestinal transplantation (dated by TCRdb to about 2021). Library construction relied on the immunoSEQ multiplex PCR assay. TCRdb obtained this table from immuneACCESS and retained in-frame rearrangements with V and J assigned. These tables miss some clones; where compared with another copy, unresolved V genes account for less than half of the shortfall, and the remainder is unexplained. The sample profile shows about 15,000 clones; under 80% of them were found once. Jointly, the top ten make up 7.5% to 10% of the sample. To isolate intraepithelial and lamina propria lymphocytes from graft specimens, dithiothreitol, EDTA incubations and collagenase D digestion were used. The material sequenced was ileum tissue, taken around 730 days after intestinal transplantation. The receptor source for this set is a human patient who received an intestinal transplant, so some T cells may come from the graft donor.

V is TRBV9 and J is TRBJ2-2; D possibly corresponds to TRBD2 (6 bases). The germline gives CDR1 SGDLS, CDR2 YYNGEE. V lost 4 bases and J 1 base, leaving 17 bases between the germline ends. This CDR3 is built from 17 residues. The CDR3 nucleotides are TGTGCCAGCAGCCCGAGAGCGGGCGCCGAGAACACCGGGGAGCTGTTTTTT. Protein sequence: CASSPRAGAENTGELFF.

V and J are TRBV6-4 and TRBJ2-5; 11 bases are a match to TRBD1. This CDR3 comprises 15 residues. Germline V gives CDR1 MRHNA, CDR2 SNTAGT. V trimming: 2 bases; J trimming: 3 bases; junction bases outside the gene matches: 2. CDR3 region: CASSDPGQGEETQYF. CDR3 bases: TGTGCCAGCAGTGACCCGGGACAGGGGGAAGAGACCCAGTACTTC.

There are a few counts of this clone. The rearrangement uses TRBV30 and TRBJ1-5; 7 bases fit TRBD1. The CDR3 sequence is 13 residues long. Per germline, CDR1 GTSNPN and CDR2 SVGIG (reference sequence). The V gene end was trimmed by 1 base and the J gene end by 4 bases; junction bases not matched to a gene: 1. The CDR3 reads CAWSEQGNQPQHF. Written as DNA, the CDR3 is TGTGCCTGGAGTGAACAGGGGAATCAGCCCCAGCATTTT.

This clone was detected a few times. This chain links TRBV18 with TRBJ1-4; 7 bases map to TRBD1. The CDR3 has 17 residues. Germline V CDR1 and CDR2: KGHSH, LQKENI. V shed 1 base and J 4 bases; nucleotides not matched to a gene: 9. The CDR3 loop is CASSPLGPGQLNEKLFF. As DNA, the CDR3 is TGTGCCAGCTCACCACTCGGTCCGGGACAGCTTAATGAAAAACTGTTTTTT.

The chain combines TRBV30 with TRBJ1-1, with D tentatively TRBD1 (5 bases). There are 17 residues in the CDR3. Trimming removed 3 bases from V and 10 bases from J, with 30 bases in between. Germline lookup yields CDR1 GTSNPN and CDR2 SVGIG (reference sequence). For the CDR3, the DNA is TGTGCCTGGAGGGCAAAGACGGGGGGGAACCCAAACTATGCAGCTTTCTTT. Its protein product is CAWRAKTGGNPNYAAFF.

The V call is TRBV7-2, the J call TRBJ1-4; D perhaps matches TRBD1 (5 bases). Trimming removed 1 base at V and 4 bases at J, with 10 bases between. CDR3 size: 15 residues. CDR1 and CDR2 from the germline V gene are SGHTA and FQGNSA. The CDR3 region has the DNA TGTGCCAGCAGCTTAGACGGGGGGGGTAATGAAAAACTGTTTTTT. It translates to CASSLDGGGNEKLFF.

V usage is TRBV5-1 and J usage is TRBJ2-1, with 12 bases matching TRBD1. The CDR3 has 15 amino acids. Looked up from germline, CDR1 is SGHRS and CDR2 is YFSETQ. V shed 1 base, J shed 8 bases, and the junction held 4 bases outside the gene matches. The CDR3 region has the DNA TGCGCCAGCAGCTTGACAGGGACAGGGGGCTATGAGCAGTTCTTC. The encoded protein is CASSLTGTGGYEQFF.

The rearrangement joins TRBV5-1 to TRBJ2-4, with a possible D match to TRBD1 (6 bases). The V and J ends lost 3 bases and 8 bases respectively, with 12 bases between them. Looked up from germline, CDR1 is SGHRS and CDR2 is YFSETQ. The CDR3 extends over 13 amino acids. Here the CDR3 reads CASSSTGADIQYF. The CDR3 bases are TGCGCCAGCAGCTCGACAGGTGCGGACATTCAGTACTTC.

This sequence joins TRBV4-2 and TRBJ2-7; TRBD2 aligns across 9 bases. The CDR3 is made up of 16 amino acids. Germline trimming cut 1 base from V and 3 bases from J; bases unmatched to any gene: 7. CDR1 is LGHNA and CDR2 is YNFKEQ in the germline V gene. CDR3 residues: CASSQAPSGESYEQYF. The CDR3 region has the DNA TGTGCCAGCAGCCAAGCTCCTAGCGGGGAAAGCTACGAGCAGTACTTC.